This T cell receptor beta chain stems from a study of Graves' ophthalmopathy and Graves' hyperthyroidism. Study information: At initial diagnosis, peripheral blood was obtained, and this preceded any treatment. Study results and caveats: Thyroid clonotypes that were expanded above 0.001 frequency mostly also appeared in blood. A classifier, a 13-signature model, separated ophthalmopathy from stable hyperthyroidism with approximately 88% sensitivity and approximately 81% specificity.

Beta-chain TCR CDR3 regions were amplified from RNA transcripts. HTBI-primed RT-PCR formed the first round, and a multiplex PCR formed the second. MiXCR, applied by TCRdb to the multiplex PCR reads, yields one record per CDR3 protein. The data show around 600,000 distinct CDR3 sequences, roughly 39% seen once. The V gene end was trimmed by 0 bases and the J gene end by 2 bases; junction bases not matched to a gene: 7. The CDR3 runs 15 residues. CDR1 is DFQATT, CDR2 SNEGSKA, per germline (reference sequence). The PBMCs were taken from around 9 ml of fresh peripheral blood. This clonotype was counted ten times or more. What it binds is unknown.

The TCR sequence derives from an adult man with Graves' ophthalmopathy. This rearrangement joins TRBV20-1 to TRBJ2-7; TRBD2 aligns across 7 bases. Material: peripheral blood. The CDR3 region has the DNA TGCAGTGCTAGAGAAGGAGCGGGGCTCGCCTACGAGCAGTACTTC. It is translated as CSAREGAGLAYEQYF.